This T cell receptor (beta chain) appears in the sequencing data of a study of shared clonotypes between healthy human individuals. There are 11 residues in the CDR3. Repertoires were generated with immunoSEQ multiplex PCR, while TCRdb's copy carries only in-frame clones and drops some. Here the sample spans a few million clones, over 90% being singletons. The rearrangement links TRBV21-1 to TRBJ1-5. TRBV21-1 counts as a pseudogene. The sequence was obtained from a man aged 18 to 35 in good health. Some clones in this sample may be carry-over from other donors' samples. Sequencing was done on a sample of naive CD4+ T cells from PBMCs. Subset described: CD45RA+ positively selected. The CDR3 nucleotides read TGTGCCAGCACCCTATCGGAGCCCCAGCATTTT. Translated: CASTLSEPQHF.